These 18 T cell receptor beta chains were sequenced from one sample in a study of cytomegalovirus exposure and HLA in healthy donors. PCR involved 60 Vbeta and 13 Jbeta primers. Clones were sequenced by immunoSEQ multiplex PCR, and TCRdb holds only the in-frame ones, with some missing. The sample records some 140,000 clones, roughly four fifths being singletons. The specimen was PBMCs. The receptors shown here come from a woman aged 50 to 65 in good health and CMV-seropositive.

The chain joins TRBV5-4 to TRBJ2-2, with unresolved D. V was clipped by 3 bases and J by 1 base, with 13 bases between them. Germline lookup yields CDR1 SGHNT and CDR2 YYREEE (reference sequence). The CDR3 spans 16 residues. The chain's CDR3 is CASSSLVRLNTGELFF. The CDR3 region has the DNA TGTGCCAGCAGCTCATTAGTTCGGTTGAACACCGGGGAGCTGTTTTTT.

The V gene is TRBV28, the J gene TRBJ1-4; tentatively, D is TRBD1 (5 bases). The germline CDR1 and CDR2 sequences are MDHEN and SYDVKM. The CDR3 is 13 amino acids. Trimming took off 5 bases at V and 7 bases at J, with 11 bases between the two ends. This CDR3 is CASSPVRGEKLFF. The CDR3 DNA is TGTGCCAGCAGTCCTGTAAGGGGTGAAAAACTGTTTTTT.

V and J are TRBV28 and TRBJ1-5; TRBD1 aligns across 7 bases. CDR3 size: 15 residues. The trim removed 3 bases at V and 3 bases at J, leaving 5 bases unmatched. CDR1 and CDR2 (germline): MDHEN, SYDVKM. Here the CDR3 DNA reads TGTGCCAGCAGTTTTAGACAGGGCTACAATCAGCCCCAGCATTTT. Its protein is CASSFRQGYNQPQHF. The whole variable domain, remainder taken from reference TRBV28 and TRBJ1-5, is DVKVTQSSRYLVKRTGEKVFLECVQDMDHENMFWYRQDPGLGLRLIYFSYDVKMKEKGDIPEGYSVSREKKERFSLILESASTNQTSMYLCASSFRQGYNQPQHFGDGTRLSIL.

The rearrangement uses TRBV19 and TRBJ2-7, with TRBD2 as a possible D gene (6 bases). Germline V gene sequence: CDR1 LNHDA, CDR2 SQIVND (reference sequence). The length of the CDR3 is 15 residues. Trimming stripped 5 bases from V and 0 bases from J, with 14 bases between. This CDR3 is CASSAGGLSSYEQYF. The CDR3 coding sequence is TGTGCCAGTAGTGCCGGGGGTTTAAGCTCCTACGAGCAGTACTTC.

A few counts support this clone. The chain uses TRBV2 and TRBJ2-2; tentative D call: TRBD2 (6 bases). Germline CDR1 reads SNHLY; CDR2 reads FYNNEI. The V end lost 3 bases, the J end lost 6 bases, and 14 bases lay between the germline ends. This CDR3 comprises 15 residues. The CDR3 loop reads CASSETGREAGELFF. The DNA for the CDR3 is TGTGCCAGCAGTGAGACTGGCAGGGAGGCCGGGGAGCTGTTTTTT.

The chain employs TRBV13 and TRBJ2-3; 8 bases are a match to TRBD2. Germline CDR1 and CDR2: PRHDT and FYEKMQ (reference sequence). V trimming: 5 bases; J trimming: 5 bases; junction bases outside the gene matches: 6. The length of the CDR3 is 14 residues. CDR3: CASSPPGGRDTQYF. CDR3 coding DNA: TGTGCCAGCAGCCCCCCGGGGGGGAGAGATACGCAGTATTTT.

This chain uses TRBV5-1 with TRBJ1-3; D is undetermined. V lost 1 base, J lost 0 bases, and 11 bases lay in between. The V gene's germline CDR1 is SGHRS and CDR2 YFSETQ. The CDR3 extends over 16 amino acids. The CDR3 region is CASSLNVVGSGNTIYF. The CDR3 coding sequence is TGCGCCAGCAGCTTGAACGTTGTCGGCTCTGGAAACACCATATATTTT.

The J gene is TRBJ1-2, the V gene TRBV6-5; 7 bases are shared with TRBD1. Trimming removed 6 bases from V and 4 bases from J; junction bases left unmatched: 5. Germline V gives CDR1 MNHEY, CDR2 SVGAGI. This CDR3 has 13 amino acids. CDR3 sequence reads: CASSSTGAYGYTF. For the CDR3, the DNA is TGTGCCAGCAGCTCTACAGGGGCCTATGGCTACACCTTC.

This chain links TRBV7-3 with TRBJ1-2; no clear D. Germline assignment: CDR1 SGHTA and CDR2 FQGTGA. The CDR3 is made up of 14 amino acids. V was shortened by 5 bases and J by 3 bases, with 13 bases between the two germline ends. The CDR3 DNA sequence: TGTGCCAGCAGCCCATTCGGGGTATACTATGGCTACACCTTC. Protein product: CASSPFGVYYGYTF. Together with reference TRBV7-3 and TRBJ1-2, the CDR3 gives the full variable domain: GAGVSQTPSNKVTEKGKYVELRCDPISGHTALYWYRQSLGQGPEFLIYFQGTGAADDSGLPNDRFFAVRPEGSVSTLKIQRTERGDSAVYLCASSPFGVYYGYTFGSGTRLTVV.

In its sample, this clone was seen a few times. The chain carries TRBV5-8 and TRBJ1-2; D call uncertain. The V and J ends lost 4 bases and 4 bases respectively, with 17 bases between them. CDR1 and CDR2 (germline): SGHTS, YDEGEE. This CDR3 spans 15 amino acids. CDR3 residues: CASSQDWADLYGYTF. The CDR3, as DNA: TGTGCCAGCAGCCAAGATTGGGCAGACCTCTATGGCTACACCTTC.

V gene TRBV5-1 combines with J gene TRBJ2-5; D is perhaps TRBD1 (5 bases). Trimming stripped 1 base from V and 3 bases from J, with 10 bases between. The germline V gene has CDR1 SGHRS and CDR2 YFSETQ. The CDR3 totals 14 residues. Here the CDR3 DNA reads TGCGCCAGCAGCTTGACAGGATGGGAAGAGACCCAGTACTTC. Translating gives CASSLTGWEETQYF.

The gene calls are TRBV7-8 and TRBJ2-3, with D hard to call. The V end was cut by 5 bases, the J end by 8 bases, with 11 bases between. CDR3 length equals 12 residues. Germline V CDR1 and CDR2: SGHVS, FQNEAQ. CDR3 region: CASSASESTQYF. Here the CDR3 DNA reads TGTGCCAGCAGCGCCTCTGAGAGTACGCAGTATTTT.

This chain links TRBV9 with TRBJ2-5; possible D gene TRBD1, 5 bases. This CDR3 has 13 residues. Germline V gene sequence: CDR1 SGDLS, CDR2 YYNGEE. With 0 bases removed from V and 4 bases from J, the gap between germline ends came to 7 bases. CDR3 sequence reads: CASSVDQGETQYF. The CDR3 DNA sequence: TGTGCCAGCAGCGTAGATCAGGGAGAGACCCAGTACTTC.

The J gene is TRBJ2-1, the V gene TRBV5-1, with a possible D match to TRBD2 (5 bases). The V end was cut by 5 bases, the J end by 0 bases, with 15 bases between. The length of the CDR3 is 16 residues. Germline CDR1 reads SGHRS; CDR2 reads YFSETQ. CDR3 amino acids: CASSPSLPSSYNEQFF. CDR3 nucleotide sequence: TGCGCCAGCAGTCCTAGCCTCCCGAGCTCCTACAATGAGCAGTTCTTC.

J is TRBJ2-7 and V is TRBV2, with D possibly TRBD1 on 6 matching bases. The V end was cut by 8 bases, the J end by 3 bases, with 14 bases between. CDR1 is SNHLY and CDR2 is FYNNEI in the germline V gene. CDR3 length: 13 amino acids. The DNA for the CDR3 is TGTGCCAGCTCCGTGGGCAGGGGCTACGAGCAGTACTTC. Amino acid sequence: CASSVGRGYEQYF.

In DNA form, the CDR3 reads TGTGCCAGCTCACCGTTCCACACGGGGAGGGTCGACGAGCAGTACTTC. The encoded protein is CASSPFHTGRVDEQYF. The chain links TRBV18 to TRBJ2-7; 7 bases line up with TRBD2. In germline, CDR1 is KGHSH, CDR2 LQKENI. The CDR3 is 16 amino acids. Trimming cost V 3 bases and J 5 bases; bases outside gene matches: 13.

Here the CDR3 reads CASSFNSGVETQYF. The CDR3 DNA is TGTGCCAGCAGCTTTAATTCCGGGGTCGAGACCCAGTACTTC. This chain joins TRBV11-2 and TRBJ2-5; tentative D call: TRBD2 (5 bases). The V end lost 3 bases, the J end lost 5 bases, and 13 bases lay between the germline ends. CDR1 and CDR2 (germline): SGHAT, FQNNGV. The CDR3 extends over 14 amino acids.

This sequence joins TRBV19 and TRBJ2-7; 9 nucleotides match TRBD1. This CDR3 spans 17 amino acids. V lost 3 bases, J lost 2 bases, and 11 bases stayed unmatched. The germline V gene has CDR1 LNHDA and CDR2 SQIVND (reference sequence). The CDR3 DNA is TGTGCCAGTAGTATGGGCCTACAGGGGGCTAGCCCCTACGAGCAGTACTTC. This sequence encodes CASSMGLQGASPYEQYF.